The clone carrying this TCR beta chain was recorded only once. The method was immunoSEQ multiplex PCR; TCRdb's version includes in-frame clones alone and lacks a portion of them. The sample contains nearly 110,000 clones, 80% to 95% of which appear only once. Trimming left V 2 bases short and J 3 bases short, with 7 bases between. CDR3 size: 13 residues. The germline V gene has CDR1 SSHAT and CDR2 FNYEAQ (reference sequence). The sample comes from a study of T cell changes during pregnancy in multiple sclerosis. The sequencing used peripheral blood, collected in the third trimester of pregnancy. This sequence was found in a female donor in good health, enrolled as a control in a pregnancy study. The chain links TRBV7-7 to TRBJ1-1, with D hard to call. In nucleotides, the CDR3 is TGTGCCAGCAGCTTACATCGAGACACTGAAGCTTTCTTT. Translation gives CASSLHRDTEAFF.